This T cell receptor beta chain was sequenced during a study of cytomegalovirus exposure and HLA in healthy donors. Study results and limitations: A link between a missense DCLRE1C variant and TCR beta V- and J-gene trimming emerged from a later analysis. In a later analysis, at a false discovery rate of 0.05, 17,000 or so TCR beta sequences matched HLA alleles.

CDR3 length: 16 residues. Germline V gene lookup returns CDR1 SGHVS and CDR2 FQNEAQ. Trimming cost V 5 bases and J 1 base, with 17 bases left between them. About this clone itself: Its matching antigen is unknown.

The PCR had 60 Vbeta and 13 Jbeta primers. Sequencing was performed with immunoSEQ multiplex PCR; in TCRdb, only in-frame clones are kept and a portion is missing. Reported are tens of thousands of clones; the ten largest clones contain less than 20%. The sequenced material came from PBMCs. The V and J genes are TRBV7-8 and TRBJ2-5; D is possibly TRBD2 (6 bases). The sequence came from a male donor in good health and CMV-seronegative. The CDR3: CASSLHPRDSQETQYF. The DNA for the CDR3 is TGTGCCAGCAGCCTACACCCCCGGGACTCCCAAGAGACCCAGTACTTC.